Shown below are 17 T cell receptor beta chains from a single sample sequenced in a study of blood T cell repertoires in COVID-19. Assay: immunoSEQ multiplex PCR; the TCRdb copy retains only in-frame clones and omits some. The sample has over 40,000 clones, roughly 90% seen once. The sample comprised peripheral blood. The source of these receptors is a human donor in a cohort sampled during active COVID-19.

This chain joins TRBV7-6 and TRBJ2-7, with TRBD1 identical over 8 bases. The CDR3 covers 15 residues. The trim removed 1 base at V and 6 bases at J, leaving 8 bases unmatched. From germline, CDR1 is SGHVS and CDR2 FNYEAQ. The CDR3 DNA follows: TGTGCCAGCAGCTTAGGCAGGGGGCGCCGGGGCGAGCAGTACTTC. Translated, it gives CASSLGRGRRGEQYF. The complete variable domain, with remaining parts taken from reference TRBV7-6 and TRBJ2-7, reads GAGVSQSPRYKVTKRGQDVALRCDPISGHVSLYWYRQALGQGPEFLTYFNYEAQQDKSGLPNDRFSAERPEGSISTLTIQRTEQRDSAMYRCASSLGRGRRGEQYFGPGTRLTVT.

This clone was recorded once. The CDR3 DNA follows: TGTGCCAGCAGCTTTCGCTCTGGGGCCAACGTCCTGACTTTC. It encodes CASSFRSGANVLTF. V and J are TRBV5-6 and TRBJ2-6; D gene ambiguous. CDR3 length: 14 amino acids. Trimming stripped 2 bases from V and 0 bases from J, with 3 bases between. Looked up from germline, CDR1 is SGHDT and CDR2 is YYEEEE.

This chain uses TRBV3-1 (or the pseudogene TRBV3-2) with TRBJ1-5, with D possibly being TRBD1 (5 bases). The CDR3 covers 13 residues. V lost 5 bases and J lost 3, with 8 bases in between. From germline, CDR1 is LGHDT and CDR2 YNNKEL (reference sequence). The DNA of the CDR3 is TGTGCCAGCAGCGGTGGACACAATCAGCCCCAGCATTTT. Its protein is CASSGGHNQPQHF.

V usage is TRBV9 and J usage is TRBJ1-2, with TRBD1 identical over 7 bases. The V gene end was trimmed by 3 bases and the J gene end by 0 bases; junction bases not matched to a gene: 5. Germline V gives CDR1 SGDLS, CDR2 YYNGEE. The CDR3 loop spans 15 amino acids. CDR3 nucleotide sequence: TGTGCCAGCAGCGCGACAGGGTTCACTAACTATGGCTACACCTTC. Translation: CASSATGFTNYGYTF.

The CDR3 reads CATSGTSGRANEQFF. DNA of the CDR3: TGTGCCACCTCTGGGACTAGCGGGAGGGCCAATGAGCAGTTCTTC. The chain joins TRBV24-1 to TRBJ2-1, with 16 bases aligning to TRBD2. Germline V gene sequence: CDR1 KGHDR, CDR2 SFDVKD. This CDR3 has 15 amino acids. Trimming took 9 bases from V and 6 from J; bases not matched to a gene: 4.

This clone was observed once. The chain has TRBV4-3 and TRBJ1-1; the D gene is possibly TRBD1 (5 bases). V gave up 0 bases and J gave up 1 base, with 12 bases separating them. Germline V lookup: CDR1 LGHNA, CDR2 YSLEER. The CDR3 runs to 16 residues. The CDR3 DNA is TGCGCCAGCAGCCAAGATTCGGTCGGACAGAACACTGAAGCTTTCTTT. Protein product: CASSQDSVGQNTEAFF.

The CDR3 DNA reads TGTGCCAGCAGCCGATCGCTATCGACTAGTGGGGACGAGCAGTACTTC. Translation: CASSRSLSTSGDEQYF. This chain links TRBV7-9 with TRBJ2-7; weak D call: TRBD2 (6 bases). This CDR3 spans 16 amino acids. The V gene's germline CDR1 is SEHNR and CDR2 FQNEAQ (reference sequence). Trimming cost V 5 bases and J 5 bases, with 22 bases left between them.

The J gene is TRBJ2-7, the V gene TRBV5-4, with 8 bases that match TRBD1. The germline CDR1 and CDR2 sequences are SGHNT and YYREEE (reference sequence). The trim removed 4 bases at V and 5 bases at J, leaving 5 bases unmatched. The CDR3 has 13 amino acids. CDR3 amino acids: CASSRPGGHEQYF. The CDR3 DNA follows: TGTGCCAGCAGCCGTCCAGGGGGCCACGAGCAGTACTTC.

The V and J genes are TRBV10-3 and TRBJ1-1; 10 bases match TRBD1. The germline gives CDR1 ENHRY, CDR2 SYGVKD. The CDR3 is 13 residues long. The J segment lost 1 base and the V segment lost 11 bases, leaving 4 bases of the junction unmatched. The CDR3 DNA reads as TGTGCCGTAAGACAGGGGGCGAACACTGAAGCTTTCTTT. Translated: CAVRQGANTEAFF.

This clone was recorded a few times. The chain combines TRBV4-2 with TRBJ1-5, with 8 bases identical to TRBD1. The CDR3 sequence is 15 residues long. In germline, CDR1 is LGHNA, CDR2 YNFKEQ. V gave up 4 bases and J gave up 4 bases; unmatched junction bases: 6. The CDR3 DNA sequence: TGTGCCAGCAGCCCCGGGACAGGCGATAATCAGCCCCAGCATTTT. This encodes CASSPGTGDNQPQHF.

This clone was counted a few times. The J gene is TRBJ2-3, the V gene TRBV10-3; D is possibly TRBD2 (7 bases). Germline V lookup: CDR1 ENHRY, CDR2 SYGVKD. The CDR3 extends over 14 amino acids. Trimming stripped 10 bases from V and 6 bases from J, with 20 bases between. CDR3: CATGELTSIDTQYF. The CDR3 nucleotides read TGTGCCACAGGGGAATTGACTAGCATCGATACGCAGTATTTT.

This chain connects TRBV7-9 to TRBJ2-1; 10 positions agree with TRBD2. The trim removed 2 bases at V and 7 bases at J, leaving 8 bases unmatched. The germline V gene encodes CDR1 SEHNR and CDR2 FQNEAQ (reference sequence). This CDR3 is built from 16 residues. CDR3 region: CASSLKETSGWNEQFF. The CDR3 DNA reads TGTGCCAGCAGCTTAAAAGAGACTAGCGGGTGGAATGAGCAGTTCTTC.

V and J are TRBV10-3 and TRBJ2-7, with TRBD1 identical over 10 bases. J lost 3 bases, V lost 11 bases, and 7 bases had no gene match. Germline loops: CDR1 ENHRY, CDR2 SYGVKD. The CDR3 is 13 amino acids. The CDR3 here is CAESRDRGYEQYF. CDR3 DNA sequence: TGTGCCGAATCGCGGGACAGGGGCTACGAGCAGTACTTC.

This chain connects TRBV5-6 to TRBJ2-4, with unresolved D. CDR3 length: 13 residues. V dropped 4 bases and J dropped 8 bases, with 13 bases sitting between them. Per germline, CDR1 SGHDT and CDR2 YYEEEE. The CDR3 bases are TGTGCCAGCAGCATAGAGAGCCGGGACATTCAGTACTTC. It yields the protein CASSIESRDIQYF.

Remarks on this clone: Its ends do not fully match the called genes, so a read error is possible. The gene calls are TRBV18 and TRBJ1-2; 10 bases are shared with TRBD1. This CDR3 spans 10 amino acids. Germline V CDR1 and CDR2: KGHSH, LQKENI. This CDR3 is CASSPGQGNF. CDR3 nucleotide sequence: TGTGCCAGCTCACCGGGACAGGGGAACTTC.

The chain couples TRBV4-1 to TRBJ1-2; a possible D gene is TRBD1 (5 bases). This CDR3 region has 17 residues. The germline V gene has CDR1 MGHRA and CDR2 YSYEKL. Trimming cost V 3 bases and J 0 bases, with 17 bases left between them. The CDR3 sequence is CASSQGGVRAANYGYTF. The CDR3 DNA reads TGCGCCAGCAGCCAGGGGGGGGTCCGGGCCGCTAACTATGGCTACACCTTC.

The chain carries TRBV29-1 and TRBJ2-3; 9 bases align to TRBD2. Trimming took 0 bases from V and 2 from J; bases not matched to a gene: 6. CDR1 is SQVTM, CDR2 ANQGSEA, per germline. The CDR3 consists of 16 residues. The CDR3 sequence is CSVEEVGTSSTDTQYF. CDR3 bases: TGCAGCGTTGAAGAGGTCGGGACTAGCTCCACAGATACGCAGTATTTT.